The TCR beta chain described here comes from a study of cytomegalovirus exposure and HLA in healthy donors. The study's findings and limits: A list of around 160 TCR beta chains associated with cytomegalovirus was given.

A remark on this clone: Its antigen is unidentified.

Regarding donors, all were healthy bone marrow donors. CDR1 and CDR2 (germline): MDHEN, SYDVKM. The length of the CDR3 is 16 residues. PCR involved 60 Vbeta and 13 Jbeta primers. Data came from immunoSEQ multiplex PCR; TCRdb stores just in-frame clones and leaves some out. The top ten hold about 0.28% of the sample, which has some 270,000 clones, about 80% seen once. The receptor comes from a girl aged 2 to 9 in good health and CMV-seronegative. The sequenced sample was PBMCs. The rearrangement joins TRBV28 to TRBJ2-5; 12 positions match TRBD1. With the DNA end fitting TRBJ2-7 better, the J assignment may be wrong. CDR3 amino acids: CASSSPGQGASYEQYF. CDR3 in DNA: TGTGCCAGCAGTTCGCCGGGACAGGGGGCTTCCTACGAGCAGTACTTC.